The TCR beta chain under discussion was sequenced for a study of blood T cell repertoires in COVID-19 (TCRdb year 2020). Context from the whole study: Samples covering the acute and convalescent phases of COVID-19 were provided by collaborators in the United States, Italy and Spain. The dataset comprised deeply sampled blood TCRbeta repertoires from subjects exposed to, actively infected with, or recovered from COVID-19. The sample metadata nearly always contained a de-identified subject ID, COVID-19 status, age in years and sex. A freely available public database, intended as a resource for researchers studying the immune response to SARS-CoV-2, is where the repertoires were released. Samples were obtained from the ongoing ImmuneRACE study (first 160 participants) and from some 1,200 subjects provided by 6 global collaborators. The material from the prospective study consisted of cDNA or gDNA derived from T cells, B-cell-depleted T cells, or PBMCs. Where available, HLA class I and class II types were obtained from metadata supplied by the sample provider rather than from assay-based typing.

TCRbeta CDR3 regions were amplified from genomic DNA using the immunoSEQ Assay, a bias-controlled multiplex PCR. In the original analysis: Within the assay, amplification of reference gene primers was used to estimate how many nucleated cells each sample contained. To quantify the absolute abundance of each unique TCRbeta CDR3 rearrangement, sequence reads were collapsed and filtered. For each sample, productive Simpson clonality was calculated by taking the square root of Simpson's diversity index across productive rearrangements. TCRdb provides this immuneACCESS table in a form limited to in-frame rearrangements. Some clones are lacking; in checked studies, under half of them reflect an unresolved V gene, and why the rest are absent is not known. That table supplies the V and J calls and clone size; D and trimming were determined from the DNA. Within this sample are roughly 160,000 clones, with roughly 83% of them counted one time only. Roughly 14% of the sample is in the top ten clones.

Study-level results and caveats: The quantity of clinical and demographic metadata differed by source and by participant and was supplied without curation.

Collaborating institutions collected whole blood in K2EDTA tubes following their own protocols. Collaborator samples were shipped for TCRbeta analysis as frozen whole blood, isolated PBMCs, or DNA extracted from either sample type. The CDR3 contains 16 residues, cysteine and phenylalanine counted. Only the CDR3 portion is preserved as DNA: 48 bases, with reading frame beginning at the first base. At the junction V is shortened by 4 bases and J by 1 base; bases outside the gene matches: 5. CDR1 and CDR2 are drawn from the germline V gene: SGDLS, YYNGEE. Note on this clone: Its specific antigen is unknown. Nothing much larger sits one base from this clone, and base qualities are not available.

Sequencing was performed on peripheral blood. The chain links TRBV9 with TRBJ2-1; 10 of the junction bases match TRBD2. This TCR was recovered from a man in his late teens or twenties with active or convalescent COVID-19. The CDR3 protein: CASSFGTSVSYNEQFF. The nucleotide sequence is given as TGTGCCAGCAGCTTCGGGACTAGCGTTTCCTACAATGAGCAGTTCTTC.